Reported below is one T cell receptor beta chain. The antigen remains unidentified. The CDR3 loop spans 14 amino acids. Germline CDR1 SEHNR, CDR2 FQNEAQ (reference sequence). V lost 4 bases to trimming and J lost 7 bases; unmatched junction nucleotides: 4. Using immunoSEQ multiplex PCR, the repertoire was profiled, and TCRdb retains in-frame clones only, with some absent. The table lists about 120,000 clones, approximately 83% of them singletons, with 3.9% in the top ten. The sample is drawn from a study of T cell responses to AZD1222 COVID-19 vaccine. Study-wide results and limits: Spike-specific TCR breadth and depth both grew after two AZD1222 doses. Among the donors, most were white British and more were female, and clonal diversity was possibly underestimated. Only after the peak T cell response were repertoires sampled. Among AZD1222 vaccinees, only six were seropositive at baseline.

The source of this sequence is an adult in good health. Sample: peripheral blood, taken on day 0 of MenACWY control vaccination. The gene calls are TRBV7-9 and TRBJ1-4, with 9 bases identical to TRBD1. This CDR3 reads CASSYSQGAEKLFF. Here the CDR3 DNA reads TGTGCCAGCAGCTACTCACAGGGGGCTGAAAAACTGTTTTTT.